The sequence of this T cell receptor beta chain was determined in a study of T cells expressing NK-cell markers. At the level of the study: Source material for TCR beta repertoires consisted of sorted CD3+CD56+NKG2C+, CD3+CD56+NKG2C- and CD3+CD56-NKG2C+ T cells. Most of the eight sequenced donors were HCMV-seropositive; one was seronegative. Study results and limitations: Dominant NKG2C+ clonotypes were found to form about 1.0-7.5% of CD8+ T cells in 5 or 6 donors. These clonotypes additionally ranked first within the CD3+CD56-NKG2C+ fraction of several donors.

Reprocessing the 5' RACE reads, TCRdb reports a single entry for every CDR3 protein and omits DNA. The sample totals about 460,000 distinct CDR3 sequences. As concerns this clonotype: The antigen remains undetermined.

Germline-derived CDR1 and CDR2 are MNHNS and SASEGT. The CDR3 extends over 15 amino acids. The source is a woman in her forties or fifties in good health. Sequencing used blood T cells: a sorted CD56 or NKG2C T cell subset, CD4+ or CD8+ T cells, or bulk PBMC T cells (not recorded which). The rearrangement joins TRBV6-1 to TRBJ1-1; without DNA, the TCRdb call of TRBD1 cannot be checked. CDR3 region: CASSEGGTLNTEAFF.